This T cell receptor beta chain was captured by sequencing in a study of blood T cell repertoires in COVID-19. Across the study: Some COVID-19 samples were acute and others convalescent; all came from the United States, Italy and Spain. PBMCs, B-cell-depleted T cells, or T cells provided the cDNA or gDNA that made up the material.

In the authors' methods: Amplified reference gene primers provided the basis for estimating nucleated cell counts. This table comes from immunoSEQ multiplex PCR, and its TCRdb copy is limited to in-frame clones, with some not included. The V and J calls and clone size come from that table; D and trimming were worked out from the DNA. The sample yields fewer than 200,000 clones, around 80% seen once. This TCR was recovered from a man aged 50-59 years who had recovered from COVID-19. Sequenced sample: PBMCs or T cells enriched from blood (not recorded which).

CDR3 in DNA: TGTGCCAGCAGCTCCTGGGACAACGAGCAGTACTTC. Translation gives CASSSWDNEQYF. This chain uses TRBV9 with TRBJ2-7, with D perhaps matching TRBD1 (6 bases). V lost 4 bases and J 5 bases, leaving 10 bases between the germline ends. CDR1 and CDR2 (germline): SGDLS, YYNGEE. The length of the CDR3 is 12 residues. Using reference TRBV9 and TRBJ2-7 for the parts outside the CDR3, the full variable domain is DSGVTQTPKHLITATGQRVTLRCSPRSGDLSVYWYQQSLDQGLQFLIQYYNGEERAKGNILERFSAQQFPDLHSELNLSSLELGDSALYFCASSSWDNEQYFGPGTRLTVT.